The 12 T cell receptor beta chains given below trace back to one sample, sequenced in a study of blood T cell repertoires in COVID-19 (dated by TCRdb to the early 2020s). The protocol used for the library was the immunoSEQ multiplex PCR assay. This is the immuneACCESS table as TCRdb keeps it, with only in-frame sequences that have V and J called. A part of the clones is gone; compared with another copy, unresolved V genes explain less than half, and the rest is unexplained. Present in this sample are approximately 50,000 clones, over 75% of which were seen just once. Approximately 6.2% of the sample belongs to the ten largest clones. Sequenced material: peripheral blood. Every receptor here comes from a middle-aged man with acute or convalescent COVID-19.

This clone was seen only a few times. The V and J genes are TRBV14 and TRBJ1-1; a weak D match, TRBD1 (5 bases). The CDR3 consists of 15 residues. The V gene's germline CDR1 is SGHDN and CDR2 FVKESK. Trimming removed 1 base at V and 1 base at J, with 10 bases between. The CDR3 DNA reads as TGTGCCAGCAGCCAAGCAGGGCTTTGGAACACTGAAGCTTTCTTT. Protein sequence: CASSQAGLWNTEAFF.

The gene calls are TRBV9 and TRBJ2-1; TRBD2 agrees at 9 bases. The V segment lost 4 bases and the J segment 5 bases; nucleotides outside the gene matches: 7. The CDR3 is 15 amino acids. The germline V gene has CDR1 SGDLS and CDR2 YYNGEE. CDR3 protein: CASSLSGSTHNEQFF. The CDR3 nucleotides read TGTGCCAGCAGCCTTAGCGGGAGTACCCACAATGAGCAGTTCTTC. The full variable domain, with the rest looked up from reference TRBV9 and TRBJ2-1, is DSGVTQTPKHLITATGQRVTLRCSPRSGDLSVYWYQQSLDQGLQFLIQYYNGEERAKGNILERFSAQQFPDLHSELNLSSLELGDSALYFCASSLSGSTHNEQFFGPGTRLTVL.

V is TRBV19 and J is TRBJ2-1; TRBD2 matches at 9 bases. The CDR3 loop spans 18 amino acids. The V segment lost 5 bases and the J segment 3 bases; nucleotides outside the gene matches: 14. Germline CDR1 LNHDA, CDR2 SQIVND (reference sequence). The CDR3 coding sequence is TGTGCCAGTAGTTGGGGACCTAGCGGGACAACTAACTACAATGAGCAGTTCTTC. It codes for CASSWGPSGTTNYNEQFF.

The gene calls are TRBV30 and TRBJ2-6; D remains unclear. Germline loops: CDR1 GTSNPN, CDR2 SVGIG (reference sequence). This CDR3 is 13 amino acids long. V was cut by 5 bases and J by 0 bases, with 5 bases left in between. This chain's CDR3 is CAWCYSGANVLTF. CDR3 nucleotide sequence: TGTGCCTGGTGTTACTCTGGGGCCAACGTCCTGACTTTC.

The V call is TRBV11-2, the J call TRBJ2-2; 10 positions agree with TRBD1. The germline V gene has CDR1 SGHAT and CDR2 FQNNGV. Unmatched junction bases numbered 5, after V lost 5 bases and J lost 8 bases. This CDR3 has 14 residues. The CDR3 nucleotides are TGTGCCAGCAGCCTGGGACAGGGGTTGGGGGAGCTGTTTTTT. It yields the protein CASSLGQGLGELFF.

This sequence joins TRBV27 and TRBJ2-2; 11 nucleotides match TRBD2. Germline V gene sequence: CDR1 MNHEY, CDR2 SMNVEV (reference sequence). The V and J ends lost 5 bases and 5 bases, in that order; junction bases with no gene match: 13. The CDR3 consists of 18 residues. CDR3 coding DNA: TGTGCCAGCAGTCCTAAACTCCCGGGACTAGCGGTGACCGGGGAGCTGTTTTTT. Protein sequence: CASSPKLPGLAVTGELFF.

Only one count was recorded for this clone. The gene calls are TRBV5-1 and TRBJ2-5, with D possibly TRBD2 on 5 matching bases. Looked up from germline, CDR1 is SGHRS and CDR2 is YFSETQ. The CDR3 loop spans 13 amino acids. V dropped 6 bases and J dropped 4 bases, with 13 bases sitting between them. This chain's CDR3 is CASIRGSGETQYF. Written as DNA, the CDR3 is TGCGCCAGCATCCGGGGATCGGGAGAGACCCAGTACTTC.

The CDR3 bases are TGTGCCAGCAGGCCCGGGACAGGGAAAGTGTATGGCTACACCTTC. Its translation is CASRPGTGKVYGYTF. The V gene is TRBV6-6, the J gene TRBJ1-2, with 9 bases fitting TRBD1. CDR3 length: 15 residues. Unmatched junction bases numbered 10, after V lost 6 bases and J lost 5 bases. Germline CDR1 reads MNHNY; CDR2 reads SVGAGI (reference sequence).

In DNA form, the CDR3 reads TGTGCCAGTAGCCCTGGGACAACTGGCAGGGGTGGCTACACCTTC. This encodes CASSPGTTGRGGYTF. The J gene is TRBJ1-2, the V gene TRBV19; tentative D call: TRBD1 (6 bases). Germline CDR1 LNHDA, CDR2 SQIVND (reference sequence). This CDR3 comprises 15 residues. The V end lost 6 bases, the J end lost 7 bases, and 21 bases lay between the germline ends.

The genes are TRBV19 and TRBJ1-2; weak D call: TRBD1 (5 bases). The CDR3 is 15 amino acids. Germline CDR1 is LNHDA and CDR2 is SQIVND (reference sequence). Trimming cost V 0 bases and J 8 bases, with 16 bases left between them. CDR3 protein: CASSIELTVPAGYTF. The CDR3 DNA follows: TGTGCCAGTAGTATAGAGTTGACAGTACCGGCCGGCTACACCTTC.

The chain carries TRBV5-6 and TRBJ1-5; possible D gene TRBD1, 5 bases. The CDR3 has 14 residues. V shed 8 bases and J shed 0 bases, with 12 bases lying between them. CDR1 and CDR2 (germline): SGHDT, YYEEEE. In DNA form, the CDR3 reads TGTGCCAGTACATGGGGGGGTAGCAATCAGCCCCAGCATTTT. Protein sequence: CASTWGGSNQPQHF.

The chain has TRBV11-2 and TRBJ2-7, with 9 bases aligning to TRBD2. The CDR3 has 16 residues. Germline CDR1 is SGHAT and CDR2 is FQNNGV. Unmatched junction bases numbered 8, after V lost 1 base and J lost 4 bases. The DNA for the CDR3 is TGTGCCAGCAGCTTAGCTTCAGCGGCGGGAGGGTACGAGCAGTACTTC. As protein: CASSLASAAGGYEQYF.